This T cell receptor (beta chain) was documented in a study of shared clonotypes between healthy human individuals. The CDR3 consists of 14 residues. V lost 4 bases, J lost 0 bases, and 4 bases lay in between. Germline loops: CDR1 LGHNA, CDR2 YNFKEQ. This table comes from immunoSEQ multiplex PCR, and its TCRdb copy is limited to in-frame clones, with some not included. The top ten hold roughly 0.055% of the sample, which has about 610,000 clones, more than 95% seen once. The chain combines TRBV4-2 with TRBJ2-6; D gene uncertain. Sequencing used naive CD4+ T cells sorted from blood. Sample subset: CD45RA+ positively selected. The clonotype originates from a woman aged 25 to 39 in good health. Here the CDR3 reads CASSRNSGANVLTF. The CDR3 DNA follows: TGTGCCAGCAGCCGAAACTCTGGGGCCAACGTCCTGACTTTC.